This T cell receptor (beta chain) was identified in a study of blood T cell repertoires in COVID-19. Study summary: The cDNA or gDNA used as material had been derived from T cells, B-cell-depleted T cells, or PBMCs.

The germline V gene has CDR1 SGHNT and CDR2 YYREEE (reference sequence). This CDR3 has 15 amino acids. V trimming: 0 bases; J trimming: 5 bases; junction bases outside the gene matches: 5. This clone was detected a few times. The assay was immunoSEQ multiplex PCR, and TCRdb's table has in-frame clones only and misses some. Of almost 200,000 clones in the sample, roughly nine tenths were seen once. The chain combines TRBV5-4 with TRBJ1-2; 9 bases are shared with TRBD1. The sequenced sample was peripheral blood. The receptor's source is an older woman with acute or convalescent COVID-19. CDR3 amino acids: CASSLGTGDWYGYTF. In DNA form, the CDR3 reads TGTGCCAGCAGCTTGGGGACAGGGGATTGGTATGGCTACACCTTC.